The entry below gives a single T cell receptor beta chain sequence along with its context. The target antigen is unknown. These data are taken from a study of glioma-infiltrating T cells after dendritic cell vaccination. Study-level information: Patients received three intradermal dendritic cell vaccine injections at biweekly intervals. Study outcomes and limitations: Estimated pretreatment TIL content predicted outcome after dendritic cell vaccination.

CDR1 SGHNT and CDR2 YYREEE come from the germline V gene (reference sequence). V lost 4 bases and J 4 bases, leaving 15 bases between the germline ends. CDR3 length: 15 residues. Here immunoSEQ multiplex PCR was the method, and the copy in TCRdb shows in-frame clones only, minus some. The sample lists about 50,000 clones, roughly 87% occurring once. The sequencing used blood, collected before dendritic cell vaccination. V gene TRBV5-4 combines with J gene TRBJ1-3; D is unresolved. The sequence was collected from a human donor with glioblastoma. CDR3 protein: CASSQDPTRGNTIYF. The DNA of the CDR3 is TGTGCCAGCAGCCAAGATCCCACGAGAGGAAACACCATATATTTT.